The 16 T cell receptor beta chains listed next were all sequenced from one sample in a study of OX40 agonist ivuxolimab in advanced cancers. Libraries were prepared by immunoSEQ multiplex PCR; TCRdb keeps only in-frame clonotypes and omits some of them. The sample carries some 76,000 clones, 75% to 90% recorded once. The sequencing here drew on CD4+ or CD8+ T cells sorted from blood, taken in a trial of the OX40 agonist ivuxolimab. Every receptor here comes from an adult with an advanced solid tumor such as melanoma, head and neck, liver or kidney cancer.

The chain uses TRBV4-2 and TRBJ1-2; 7 bases fit TRBD1. Trimming at V came to 3 bases and at J to 1 base, leaving 5 bases not matched to a gene. Germline V gene data show CDR1 as LGHNA and CDR2 as YNFKEQ. The CDR3 contains 15 residues. The CDR3 here is CASSQLQGVNYGYTF. The CDR3 DNA sequence: TGTGCCAGCAGCCAGCTCCAGGGGGTTAACTATGGCTACACCTTC.

The CDR3 region has the DNA TGTGCCAGCAGCGTATCCGGAAGCACTGAAGCTTTCTTT. The encoded protein is CASSVSGSTEAFF. The V and J genes are TRBV9 and TRBJ1-1, with D uncertain. V was trimmed by 1 base and J by 4 bases, leaving 8 bases between them. Germline V lookup: CDR1 SGDLS, CDR2 YYNGEE. CDR3 length: 13 residues. Full variable domain (remainder filled in from reference TRBV9 and TRBJ1-1): DSGVTQTPKHLITATGQRVTLRCSPRSGDLSVYWYQQSLDQGLQFLIQYYNGEERAKGNILERFSAQQFPDLHSELNLSSLELGDSALYFCASSVSGSTEAFFGQGTRLTVV.

This clone was counted a few times. This sequence joins TRBV5-5 and TRBJ1-1, with no clear D. The CDR3 has 14 residues. Trimming pared 1 base from V and 6 bases from J, leaving 13 bases between. Germline CDR1 is SGHKS and CDR2 is YYEKEE (reference sequence). The CDR3 reads CASSLSGWGAEAFF. The CDR3 DNA sequence: TGTGCCAGCAGCTTGTCGGGGTGGGGAGCTGAAGCTTTCTTT.

V and J are TRBV6-5 and TRBJ2-3; TRBD1 agrees at 9 bases. V shed 6 bases and J 4 bases; nucleotides not matched to a gene: 8. Germline assignment: CDR1 MNHEY and CDR2 SVGAGI. The length of the CDR3 is 15 residues. The CDR3, as DNA: TGTGCCAGCAGCCGGGGACAGGGATTGCCAGATACGCAGTATTTT. Its protein is CASSRGQGLPDTQYF.

This clone has just a few counts. The V call is TRBV7-2, the J call TRBJ1-1; 8 positions agree with TRBD1. Trimming removed 4 bases from V and 4 bases from J; junction bases left unmatched: 5. Germline V gives CDR1 SGHTA, CDR2 FQGNSA. The CDR3 length is 14 residues. The CDR3 nucleotides are TGTGCCAGCAGCTCTACAGGGGGAAGCACTGAAGCTTTCTTT. It translates to CASSSTGGSTEAFF.

This chain connects TRBV4-1 to TRBJ2-1; 9 bases line up with TRBD1. V dropped 4 bases and J dropped 2; count of bases not matched to a gene: 6. Per germline, CDR1 MGHRA and CDR2 YSYEKL. The CDR3 spans 16 residues. The CDR3 loop is CASSPDGTGTYNEQFF. CDR3 DNA sequence: TGCGCCAGCAGCCCAGACGGGACAGGGACCTACAATGAGCAGTTCTTC.

The chain recombines TRBV5-1 with TRBJ1-1; D is undetermined. The germline gives CDR1 SGHRS, CDR2 YFSETQ. V lost 0 bases and J 2 bases, leaving 14 bases between the germline ends. The CDR3 extends over 16 amino acids. The CDR3 DNA follows: TGCGCCAGCAGCTTGGCTTGGGAGATGCTAAACACTGAAGCTTTCTTT. Translation: CASSLAWEMLNTEAFF.

The chain's CDR3 is CASSPGIETGYGYTF. Written as DNA, the CDR3 is TGTGCCAGCTCACCAGGAATCGAGACAGGCTATGGCTACACCTTC. J is TRBJ1-2 and V is TRBV18, with D perhaps matching TRBD1 (6 bases). Between the trimmed V and J ends, which lost 2 bases and 4 bases, there was a span of 14 bases. The CDR3 extends over 15 amino acids. Germline CDR1 is KGHSH and CDR2 is LQKENI.

This chain joins TRBV7-8 and TRBJ1-5, with 10 bases matching TRBD1. Looked up from germline, CDR1 is SGHVS and CDR2 is FQNEAQ. This CDR3 is 16 amino acids long. Unmatched junction bases numbered 8, after V lost 5 bases and J lost 4 bases. The CDR3 DNA reads as TGTGCCAGCAGCCCCTGGACAGGGGGAGGTAATCAGCCCCAGCATTTT. Its translation: CASSPWTGGGNQPQHF.

This clone was seen only once. This rearrangement joins TRBV27 to TRBJ2-1, with D possibly being TRBD2 (5 bases). Germline CDR1 is MNHEY and CDR2 is SMNVEV (reference sequence). V was cut by 10 bases and J by 0 bases, with 16 bases left in between. This CDR3 has 15 amino acids. The CDR3 DNA is TGTGCCACCGCCCGGGTAGGGAGCTCCTACAATGAGCAGTTCTTC. This gives the protein CATARVGSSYNEQFF.

The V and J genes are TRBV7-2 and TRBJ1-5, with a weak D call TRBD1 (5 bases). The CDR3 is 15 amino acids. Germline loops: CDR1 SGHTA, CDR2 FQGNSA. Trimming removed 1 base at V and 7 bases at J, with 14 bases between. The CDR3 nucleotides are TGTGCCAGCAGCTTAGTGTCATGGGGGACCCAGCCCCAGCATTTT. Translated, it gives CASSLVSWGTQPQHF.

This clone appeared once. The identical CDR3 is also encoded by other nucleotide sequences in the sample. The chain uses TRBV7-9 and TRBJ2-7; D remains unclear. Trimming left V 4 bases short and J 4 bases short, with 17 bases between. Germline-derived CDR1 and CDR2 are SEHNR and FQNEAQ (reference sequence). This CDR3 is built from 15 residues. DNA of the CDR3: TGTGCCAGCAGCTCGCCTTTGACACTCCATTACGAGCAGTACTTC. It specifies CASSSPLTLHYEQYF.

V is TRBV29-1 and J is TRBJ2-1; TRBD2 might be the D (6 bases). Per germline, CDR1 SQVTM and CDR2 ANQGSEA. Trimming shortened V by 4 bases and J by 3 bases, and 10 bases separated the two germline ends. CDR3 length: 13 amino acids. CDR3 sequence (DNA): TGCAGCGTTGCAGGAGGGCACTACAATGAGCAGTTCTTC. This codes for CSVAGGHYNEQFF.

The chain carries TRBV13 and TRBJ1-2; possible D gene TRBD1, 5 bases. Germline CDR1 and CDR2: PRHDT and FYEKMQ (reference sequence). The CDR3 totals 14 residues. V was pared by 5 bases and J by 4 bases, with 14 bases between. As DNA, the CDR3 is TGTGCCAGCAGCCAAGGGACGGGCGGCTATGGCTACACCTTC. Amino acid sequence: CASSQGTGGYGYTF.

The rearrangement uses TRBV4-2 and TRBJ1-2, with D unclear. CDR3 length equals 13 residues. V lost 0 bases and J lost 4, with 6 bases in between. Germline CDR1 LGHNA, CDR2 YNFKEQ. The CDR3 nucleotides read TGTGCCAGCAGCCAAGAGCAGGTCTATGGCTACACCTTC. It codes for CASSQEQVYGYTF.

The chain joins TRBV10-3 to TRBJ2-1; D is unclear. The germline V gene has CDR1 ENHRY and CDR2 SYGVKD. This CDR3 has 11 amino acids. Between the trimmed V and J ends, which lost 6 bases and 5 bases, there was a span of 5 bases. CDR3 residues: CAISENNEQFF. Here the CDR3 DNA reads TGTGCCATCAGCGAGAACAATGAGCAGTTCTTC.